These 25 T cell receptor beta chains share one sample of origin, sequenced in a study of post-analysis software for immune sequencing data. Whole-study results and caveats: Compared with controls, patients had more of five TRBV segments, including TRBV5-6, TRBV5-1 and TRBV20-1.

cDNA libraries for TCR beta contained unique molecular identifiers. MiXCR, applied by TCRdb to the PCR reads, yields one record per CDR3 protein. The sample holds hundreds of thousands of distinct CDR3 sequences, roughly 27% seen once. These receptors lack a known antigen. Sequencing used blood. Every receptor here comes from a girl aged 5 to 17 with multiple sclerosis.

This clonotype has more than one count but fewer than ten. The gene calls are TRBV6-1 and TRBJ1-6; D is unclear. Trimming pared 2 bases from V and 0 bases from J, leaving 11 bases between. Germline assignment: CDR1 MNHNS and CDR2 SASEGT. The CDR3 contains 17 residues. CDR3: CASSELGQSSYNSPLHF. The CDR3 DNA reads TGTGCCAGCAGTGAACTCGGCCAGAGCTCCTATAATTCACCCCTCCACTTT.

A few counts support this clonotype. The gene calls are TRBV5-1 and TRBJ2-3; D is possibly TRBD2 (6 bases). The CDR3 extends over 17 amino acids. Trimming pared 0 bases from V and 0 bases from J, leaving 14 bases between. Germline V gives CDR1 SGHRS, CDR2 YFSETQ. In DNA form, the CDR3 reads TGCGCCAGCAGCTTGGCCCCCCCGGGACTTAGCACAGATACGCAGTATTTT. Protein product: CASSLAPPGLSTDTQYF.

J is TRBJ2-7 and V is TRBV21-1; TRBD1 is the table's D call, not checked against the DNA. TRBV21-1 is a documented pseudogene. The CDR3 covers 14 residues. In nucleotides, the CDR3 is TGTGCCGGCGACAGGGGAGAATGGCTCCACGAGCAGTACTTC. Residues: CAGDRGEWLHEQYF.

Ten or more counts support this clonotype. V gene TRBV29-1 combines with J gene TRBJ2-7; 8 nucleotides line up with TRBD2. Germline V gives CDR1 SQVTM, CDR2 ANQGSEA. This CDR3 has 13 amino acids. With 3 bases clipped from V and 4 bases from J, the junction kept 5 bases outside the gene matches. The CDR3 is CSVEVSGTYEQYF. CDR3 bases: TGCAGCGTTGAGGTTAGCGGGACATACGAGCAGTACTTC.

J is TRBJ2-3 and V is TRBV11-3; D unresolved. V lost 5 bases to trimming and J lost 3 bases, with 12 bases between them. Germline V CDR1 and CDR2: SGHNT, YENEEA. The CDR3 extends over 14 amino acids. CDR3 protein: CASSLRPTTDTQYF. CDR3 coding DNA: TGTGCCAGCAGCCTCCGGCCAACGACAGATACGCAGTATTTT.

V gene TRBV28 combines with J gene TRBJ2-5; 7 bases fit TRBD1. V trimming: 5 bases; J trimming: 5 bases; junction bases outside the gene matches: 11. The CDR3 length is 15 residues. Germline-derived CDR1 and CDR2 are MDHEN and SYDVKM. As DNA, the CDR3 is TGTGCCAGCAGTCCGACAGGGTTTGGCAAGGAGACCCAGTACTTC. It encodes CASSPTGFGKETQYF.

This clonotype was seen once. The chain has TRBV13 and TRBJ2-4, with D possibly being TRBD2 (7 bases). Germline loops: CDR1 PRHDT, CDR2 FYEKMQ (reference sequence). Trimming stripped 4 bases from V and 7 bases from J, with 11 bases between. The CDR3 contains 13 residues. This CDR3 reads CASSWGGGNIQYF. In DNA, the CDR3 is TGTGCCAGCAGCTGGGGAGGGGGGAACATTCAGTACTTC. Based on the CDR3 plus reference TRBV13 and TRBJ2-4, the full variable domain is AAGVIQSPRHLIKEKRETATLKCYPIPRHDTVYWYQQGPGQDPQFLISFYEKMQSDKGSIPDRFSAQQFSDYHSELNMSSLELGDSALYFCASSWGGGNIQYFGAGTRLSVL.

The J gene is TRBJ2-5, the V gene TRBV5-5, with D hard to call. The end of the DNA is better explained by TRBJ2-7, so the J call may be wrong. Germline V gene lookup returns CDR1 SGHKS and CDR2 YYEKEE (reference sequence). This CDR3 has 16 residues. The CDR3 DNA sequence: TGTGCCAGCAGCTTGGTGATCCGACACGGAGTCTACGAGCAGTACTTC. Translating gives CASSLVIRHGVYEQYF.

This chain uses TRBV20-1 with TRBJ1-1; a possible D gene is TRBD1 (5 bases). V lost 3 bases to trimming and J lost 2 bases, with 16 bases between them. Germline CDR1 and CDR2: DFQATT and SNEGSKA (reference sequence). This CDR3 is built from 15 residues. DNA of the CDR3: TGCAGTGCTAGTTGGCCGACAGCCTCAAACACTGAAGCTTTCTTT. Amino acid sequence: CSASWPTASNTEAFF.

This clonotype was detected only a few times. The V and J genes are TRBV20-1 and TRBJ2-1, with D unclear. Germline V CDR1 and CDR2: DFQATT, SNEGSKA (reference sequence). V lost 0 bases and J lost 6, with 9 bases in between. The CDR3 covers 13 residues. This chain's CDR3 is CSARDPRGNEQFF. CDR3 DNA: TGCAGTGCTAGAGATCCGAGAGGCAATGAGCAGTTCTTC.

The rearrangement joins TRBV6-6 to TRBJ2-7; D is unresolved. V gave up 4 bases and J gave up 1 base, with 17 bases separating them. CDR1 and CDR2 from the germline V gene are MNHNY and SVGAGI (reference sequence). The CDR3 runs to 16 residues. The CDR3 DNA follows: TGTGCCAGCAGTTCCATACCCGGAGAGTCTTCCTACGAGCAGTACTTC. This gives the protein CASSSIPGESSYEQYF.

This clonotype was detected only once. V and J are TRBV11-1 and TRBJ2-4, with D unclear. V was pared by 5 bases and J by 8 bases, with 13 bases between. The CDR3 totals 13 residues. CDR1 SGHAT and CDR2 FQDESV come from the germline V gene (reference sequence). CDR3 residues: CASSALRADIQYF. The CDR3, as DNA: TGTGCCAGCAGCGCCCTTCGGGCGGACATTCAGTACTTC. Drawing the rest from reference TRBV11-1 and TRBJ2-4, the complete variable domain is EAEVAQSPRYKITEKSQAVAFWCDPISGHATLYWYRQILGQGPELLVQFQDESVVDDSQLPKDRFSAERLKGVDSTLKIQPAELGDSAMYLCASSALRADIQYFGAGTRLSVL.

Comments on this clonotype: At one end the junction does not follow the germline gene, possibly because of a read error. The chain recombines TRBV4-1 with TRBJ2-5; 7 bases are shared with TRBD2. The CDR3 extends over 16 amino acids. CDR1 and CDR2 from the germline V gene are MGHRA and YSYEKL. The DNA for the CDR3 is TGCGCCAGCAGCCCCCGTGAGCGGGGAGGCCAAGAGACCCAGAACTTC. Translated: CASSPRERGGQETQNF.

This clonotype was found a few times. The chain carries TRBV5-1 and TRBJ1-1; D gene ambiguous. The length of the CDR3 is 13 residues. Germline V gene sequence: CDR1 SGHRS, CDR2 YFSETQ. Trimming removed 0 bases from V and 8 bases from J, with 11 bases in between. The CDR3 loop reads CASSLVGRSEAFF. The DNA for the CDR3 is TGCGCCAGCAGCTTGGTGGGAAGATCCGAAGCTTTCTTT. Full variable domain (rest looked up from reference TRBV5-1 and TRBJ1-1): KAGVTQTPRYLIKTRGQQVTLSCSPISGHRSVSWYQQTPGQGLQFLFEYFSETQRNKGNFPGRFSGRQFSNSRSEMNVSTLELGDSALYLCASSLVGRSEAFFGQGTRLTVV.

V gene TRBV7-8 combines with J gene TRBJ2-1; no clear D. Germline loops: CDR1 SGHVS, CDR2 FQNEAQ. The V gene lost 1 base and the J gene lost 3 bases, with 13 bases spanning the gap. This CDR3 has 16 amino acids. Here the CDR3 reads CASSLDLQTNYNEQFF. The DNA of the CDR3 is TGTGCCAGCAGCTTAGACCTACAAACGAACTACAATGAGCAGTTCTTC.

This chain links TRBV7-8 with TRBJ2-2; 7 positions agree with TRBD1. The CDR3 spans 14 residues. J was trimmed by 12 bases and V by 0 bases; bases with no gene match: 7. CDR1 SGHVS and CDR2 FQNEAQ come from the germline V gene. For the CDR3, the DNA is TGTGCCAGCAGCTTAGCGACAGGGAATGTGAAGCTGTTTTTT. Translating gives CASSLATGNVKLFF.

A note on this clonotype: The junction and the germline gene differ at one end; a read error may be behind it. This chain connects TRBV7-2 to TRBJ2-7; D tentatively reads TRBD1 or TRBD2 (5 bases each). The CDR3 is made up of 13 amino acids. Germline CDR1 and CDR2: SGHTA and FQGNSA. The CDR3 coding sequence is TGTGCCAGCAGCTTAGAAGGGACCTACGGGCAGTACTTC. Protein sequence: CASSLEGTYGQYF.

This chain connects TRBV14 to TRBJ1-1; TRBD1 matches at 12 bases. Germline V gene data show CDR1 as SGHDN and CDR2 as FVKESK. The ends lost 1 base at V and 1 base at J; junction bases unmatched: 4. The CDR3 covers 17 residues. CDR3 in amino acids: CASSQVGTGGTNTEAFF. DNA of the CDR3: TGTGCCAGCAGCCAAGTTGGGACAGGGGGCACGAACACTGAAGCTTTCTTT.

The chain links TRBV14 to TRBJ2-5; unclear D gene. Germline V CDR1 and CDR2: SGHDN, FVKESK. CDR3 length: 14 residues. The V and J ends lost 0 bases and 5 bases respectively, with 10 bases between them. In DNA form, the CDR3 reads TGTGCCAGCAGCCAAGATGAAGGCTTCGAGACCCAGTACTTC. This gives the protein CASSQDEGFETQYF.

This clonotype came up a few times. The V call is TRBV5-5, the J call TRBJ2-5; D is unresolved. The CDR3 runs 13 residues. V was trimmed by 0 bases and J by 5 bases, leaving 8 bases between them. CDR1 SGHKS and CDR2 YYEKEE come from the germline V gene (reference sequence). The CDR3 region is CASSLAIWETQYF. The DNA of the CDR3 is TGTGCCAGCAGCTTGGCAATTTGGGAGACCCAGTACTTC.

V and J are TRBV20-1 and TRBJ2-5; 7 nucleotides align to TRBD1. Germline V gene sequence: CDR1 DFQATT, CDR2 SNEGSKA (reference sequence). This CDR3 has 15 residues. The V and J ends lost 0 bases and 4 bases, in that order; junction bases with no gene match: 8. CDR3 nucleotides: TGCAGTGCTAGAGAAGGGGGCTGGGCCAGAGAGACCCAGTACTTC. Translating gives CSAREGGWARETQYF.

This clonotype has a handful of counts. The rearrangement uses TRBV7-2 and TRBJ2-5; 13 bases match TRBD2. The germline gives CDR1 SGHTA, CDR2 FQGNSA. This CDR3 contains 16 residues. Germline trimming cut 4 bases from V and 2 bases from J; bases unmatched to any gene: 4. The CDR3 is CASSWAGLAGQETQYF. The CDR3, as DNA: TGTGCCAGCAGCTGGGCGGGACTAGCGGGACAAGAGACCCAGTACTTC.

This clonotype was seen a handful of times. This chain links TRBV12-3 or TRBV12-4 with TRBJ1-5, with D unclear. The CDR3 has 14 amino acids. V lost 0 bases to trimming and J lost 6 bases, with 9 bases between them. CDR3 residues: CASSLASRFQPQHF. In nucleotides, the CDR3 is TGTGCCAGCAGTTTAGCGTCGCGGTTTCAGCCCCAGCATTTT.

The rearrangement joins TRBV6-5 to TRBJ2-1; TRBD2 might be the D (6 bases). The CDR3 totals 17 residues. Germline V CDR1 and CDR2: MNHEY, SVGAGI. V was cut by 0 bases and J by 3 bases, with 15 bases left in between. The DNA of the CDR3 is TGTGCCAGCAGTTACTCTAAAACGGGACTCATCTACAATGAGCAGTTCTTC. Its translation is CASSYSKTGLIYNEQFF.

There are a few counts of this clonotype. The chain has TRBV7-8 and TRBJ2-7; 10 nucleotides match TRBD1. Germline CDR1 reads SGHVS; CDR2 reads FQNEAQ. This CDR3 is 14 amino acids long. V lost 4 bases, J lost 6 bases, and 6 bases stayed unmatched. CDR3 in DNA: TGTGCCAGCAGCTCCGGGACAGGGGCTACCGAGCAGTACTTC. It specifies CASSSGTGATEQYF.